This TCR beta chain derives from a study of OX40 agonist ivuxolimab in advanced cancers. This clone was seen only once. The antigen remains undetermined. Study-level results: Clonal expansion among partial responders at 0.1-3.0 mg/kg ranked near the lowest. Undetermined was the antigen specificity of the expanded peripheral T cells.

CDR1 is MNHEY and CDR2 is SVGAGI in the germline V gene. This CDR3 region has 14 residues. V lost 6 bases and J lost 6, with 16 bases in between. Generated by immunoSEQ multiplex PCR, the TCRdb table keeps only in-frame clones and is missing some. The sample has approximately 58,000 clones; 65% to 90% are singletons. The chain joins TRBV6-5 to TRBJ2-3; D could derive from TRBD1 or TRBD2 (6 bases each). This clonotype was sampled from an adult with an advanced solid tumor such as melanoma, head and neck, liver or kidney cancer. The sequenced sample was CD4+ or CD8+ T cells sorted from blood, obtained in a trial of the OX40 agonist ivuxolimab. The CDR3 sequence: CASRSEGGRDTQYF. CDR3 bases: TGTGCCAGCAGGAGCGAGGGGGGACGCGATACGCAGTATTTT.